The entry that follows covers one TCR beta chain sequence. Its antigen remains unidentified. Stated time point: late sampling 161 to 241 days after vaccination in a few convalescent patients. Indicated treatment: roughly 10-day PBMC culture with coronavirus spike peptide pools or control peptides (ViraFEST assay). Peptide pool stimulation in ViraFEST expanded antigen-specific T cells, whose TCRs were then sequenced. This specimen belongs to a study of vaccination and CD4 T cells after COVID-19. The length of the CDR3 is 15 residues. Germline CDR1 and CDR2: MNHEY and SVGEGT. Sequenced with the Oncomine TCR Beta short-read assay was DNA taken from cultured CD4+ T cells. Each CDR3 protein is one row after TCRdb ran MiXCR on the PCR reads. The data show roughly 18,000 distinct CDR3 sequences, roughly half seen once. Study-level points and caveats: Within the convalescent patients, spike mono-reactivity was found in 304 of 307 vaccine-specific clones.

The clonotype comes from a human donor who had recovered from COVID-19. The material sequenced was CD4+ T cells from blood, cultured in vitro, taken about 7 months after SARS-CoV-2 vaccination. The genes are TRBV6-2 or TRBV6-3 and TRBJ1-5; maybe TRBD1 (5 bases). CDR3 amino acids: CAAGGDPYSNQPQHF. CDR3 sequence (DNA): TGTGCAGCGGGGGGAGATCCCTATAGCAATCAGCCCCAGCATTTT.